Following are 6 T cell receptor beta chains from one sample sequenced in a study of T cell changes during pregnancy in multiple sclerosis. The assay was immunoSEQ multiplex PCR, and TCRdb's table has in-frame clones only and misses some. The data hold around 100,000 clones, with about 90% observed a single time. Sequencing was performed on peripheral blood, taken after pregnancy. The receptor set was obtained from a female donor with multiple sclerosis, enrolled in a pregnancy study.

The CDR3 loop is CASSPQAREKLFF. In DNA form, the CDR3 reads TGTGCCAGCAGCCCCCAGGCCCGTGAAAAACTGTTTTTT. V gene TRBV6-5 combines with J gene TRBJ1-4; no clear D gene. Germline CDR1 is MNHEY and CDR2 is SVGAGI. CDR3 size: 13 residues. The V end lost 6 bases, the J end lost 7 bases, and 12 bases lay between the germline ends.

J is TRBJ1-4 and V is TRBV6-1, with no clear D. This CDR3 contains 14 residues. Trimming shortened V by 6 bases and J by 6 bases, and 14 bases separated the two germline ends. The germline V gene has CDR1 MNHNS and CDR2 SASEGT. The CDR3 protein is CASSEGSFDEKLFF. The DNA of the CDR3 is TGTGCCAGCAGCGAGGGTTCCTTCGATGAAAAACTGTTTTTT.

The chain employs TRBV28 and TRBJ1-5; the D is unclear. V was cut by 9 bases and J by 7 bases, with 19 bases left in between. Germline V CDR1 and CDR2: MDHEN, SYDVKM. The CDR3 has 14 residues. The CDR3 loop is CASTSPLGRQPQHF. In DNA form, the CDR3 reads TGTGCCAGTACATCCCCCTTAGGGAGACAGCCCCAGCATTTT.

This rearrangement joins TRBV28 to TRBJ2-7; 9 bases are a match to TRBD2. V lost 7 bases, J lost 3 bases, and 13 bases stayed unmatched. The CDR3 totals 16 residues. Germline loops: CDR1 MDHEN, CDR2 SYDVKM. The CDR3 DNA reads as TGTGCCAGCATGGGCCCTCTGGCTAGCGGGAACTACGAGCAGTACTTC. Protein: CASMGPLASGNYEQYF.

The chain couples TRBV7-7 to TRBJ2-1; D not certain. CDR1 and CDR2 from the germline V gene are SSHAT and FNYEAQ (reference sequence). Between the trimmed V and J ends, which lost 5 bases and 5 bases, there was a span of 13 bases. CDR3 length: 14 amino acids. The CDR3 sequence is CASSQTLYNNEQFF. DNA for the CDR3: TGTGCCAGCAGCCAAACCCTCTATAACAATGAGCAGTTCTTC.

This chain connects TRBV5-1 to TRBJ2-7; possibly TRBD1 for D (6 bases). The V gene's germline CDR1 is SGHRS and CDR2 YFSETQ. The germline V and J ends were trimmed by 7 bases and 4 bases, with 15 bases remaining between them. The CDR3 loop spans 13 amino acids. DNA for the CDR3: TGCGCCAGCCGCGGAACAGGGTTATACGAGCAGTACTTC. It translates to CASRGTGLYEQYF.